The 3 T cell receptor beta chains presented below share a single source sample, sequenced in a study of identical twins. TCRdb called the 5' RACE reads again in MiXCR, with one record for every CDR3 protein. The data hold just under 650,000 distinct CDR3 sequences, with roughly 6.6% observed a single time. These sequences were also reported in another study, on yellow fever vaccine responses in identical twins.

Sequences were obtained from PBMCs. These receptors were obtained from a woman between 18 and 29 years old in good health.

This clonotype occurred a few times. The chain couples TRBV20-1 to TRBJ2-7, with D tentatively TRBD2 (6 bases). Trimming took off 0 bases at V and 3 bases at J, with 15 bases between the two ends. Germline V lookup: CDR1 DFQATT, CDR2 SNEGSKA (reference sequence). This CDR3 has 15 residues. The CDR3 coding sequence is TGCAGTGCTAGAGATTCGGCGGGGTCTAACTACGAGCAGTACTTC. Its protein product is CSARDSAGSNYEQYF.

The table lists this clonotype with many counts. This chain joins TRBV7-9 and TRBJ1-2, with D perhaps TRBD1 (5 bases). The V gene lost 5 bases and the J gene lost 3 bases, with 19 bases spanning the gap. The CDR3 contains 16 residues. From germline, CDR1 is SEHNR and CDR2 FQNEAQ (reference sequence). CDR3 region: CASSGPFEGKDYGYTF. Written as DNA, the CDR3 is TGTGCCAGCAGCGGTCCCTTCGAGGGGAAGGACTATGGCTACACCTTC.

This chain connects TRBV9 to TRBJ1-2; no clear D gene. V was clipped by 0 bases and J by 8 bases, with 14 bases between them. CDR3 length: 14 amino acids. From germline, CDR1 is SGDLS and CDR2 YYNGEE. The CDR3: CASSVGIFKRGYTF. The DNA for the CDR3 is TGTGCCAGCAGCGTAGGAATCTTTAAACGGGGCTACACCTTC.